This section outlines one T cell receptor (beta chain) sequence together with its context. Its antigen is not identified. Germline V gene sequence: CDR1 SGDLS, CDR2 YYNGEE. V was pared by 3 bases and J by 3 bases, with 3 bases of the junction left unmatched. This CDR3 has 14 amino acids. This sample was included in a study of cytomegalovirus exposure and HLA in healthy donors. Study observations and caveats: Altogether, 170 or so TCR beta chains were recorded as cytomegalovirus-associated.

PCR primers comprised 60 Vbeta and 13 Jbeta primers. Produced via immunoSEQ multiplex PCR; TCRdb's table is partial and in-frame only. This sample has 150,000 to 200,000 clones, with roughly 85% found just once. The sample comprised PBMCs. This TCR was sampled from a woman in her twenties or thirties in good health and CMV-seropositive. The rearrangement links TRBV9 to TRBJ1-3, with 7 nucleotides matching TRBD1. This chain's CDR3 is CASSADRVGNTIYF. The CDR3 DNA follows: TGTGCCAGCAGCGCAGACAGGGTTGGAAACACCATATATTTT.